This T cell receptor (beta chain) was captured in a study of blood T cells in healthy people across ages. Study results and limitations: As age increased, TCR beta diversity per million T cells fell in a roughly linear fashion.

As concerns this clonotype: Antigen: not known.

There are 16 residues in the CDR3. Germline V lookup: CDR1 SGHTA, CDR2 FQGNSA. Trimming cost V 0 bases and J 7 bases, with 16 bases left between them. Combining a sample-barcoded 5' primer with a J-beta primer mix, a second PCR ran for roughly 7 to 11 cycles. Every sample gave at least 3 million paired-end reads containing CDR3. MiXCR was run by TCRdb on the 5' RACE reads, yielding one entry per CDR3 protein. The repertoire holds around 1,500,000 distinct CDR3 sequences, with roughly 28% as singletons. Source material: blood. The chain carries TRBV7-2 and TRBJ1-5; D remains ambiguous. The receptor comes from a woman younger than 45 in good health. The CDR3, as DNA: TGTGCCAGCAGCTTAGCGCGGGCTGGGGTGGCACAGCCCCAGCATTTT. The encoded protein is CASSLARAGVAQPQHF. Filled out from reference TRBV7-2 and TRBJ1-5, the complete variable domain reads GAGVSQSPSNKVTEKGKDVELRCDPISGHTALYWYRQSLGQGLEFLIYFQGNSAPDKSGLPSDRFSAERTGGSVSTLTIQRTQQEDSAVYLCASSLARAGVAQPQHFGDGTRLSIL.